This T cell receptor beta chain was captured by sequencing in a study of cytomegalovirus exposure and HLA in healthy donors. Study outcomes and limitations: The authors confirmed in vitro that a few CMV-associated chains were specific for CMV antigens. Most TCR sequences proved rare, with some public TCRs found in many donors.

Some clones are missing from TCRdb's copy, which holds only in-frame ones; the method was immunoSEQ multiplex PCR. The sample records 200,000 to 300,000 clones, 90% being singletons. About this clone itself: Its antigen is unidentified.

Unmatched junction bases numbered 8, after V lost 3 bases and J lost 5 bases. Germline V CDR1 and CDR2: LNHDA, SQIVND (reference sequence). The CDR3 consists of 15 residues. This sequence joins TRBV19 and TRBJ2-5, with 8 bases lining up with TRBD1. Material: PBMCs. The TCR was taken from a woman in her twenties or thirties in good health and CMV-seronegative. CDR3 amino acids: CASSMRDRSGETQYF. The DNA for the CDR3 is TGTGCCAGTAGTATGAGGGACAGGTCGGGGGAGACCCAGTACTTC.